The sequence of this TCR beta chain was determined in a study of cytomegalovirus exposure and HLA in healthy donors. Germline V gene lookup returns CDR1 SGHTA and CDR2 FQGTGA. V gave up 5 bases and J gave up 6 bases; unmatched junction bases: 14. This CDR3 has 18 residues. Findings of the study overall: The investigators catalogued under 200 TCR beta chains as cytomegalovirus-associated.

This PCR relied on a set of 60 Vbeta primers and 13 Jbeta primers. Libraries were prepared by immunoSEQ multiplex PCR; TCRdb keeps only in-frame clonotypes and omits some of them. This sample has about 190,000 clones, with almost 80% found just once. With respect to this clone: As yet, its antigen is unknown.

The rearrangement uses TRBV7-3 and TRBJ2-6, with 9 nucleotides matching TRBD1. The sample consisted of PBMCs. The source of this sequence is a woman between 18 and 30 years old in good health and CMV-seronegative. The CDR3 loop is CASSVGPGQGPLANVLTF. In nucleotides, the CDR3 is TGTGCCAGCAGCGTAGGTCCGGGACAGGGCCCTTTGGCCAACGTCCTGACTTTC.